A selection of T cell receptor beta chains follows, all from one sample in a study of blood T cells in healthy people across ages. From the 5' RACE reads, TCRdb called clonotypes with MiXCR, one entry per CDR3 protein. The data show about 1.7 million distinct CDR3 sequences, approximately 30% seen once. Sequencing was done on a sample of blood. The receptors were sampled from a woman in her thirties in good health. CDR3s include the opening cysteine and the closing phenylalanine or tryptophan. Each record gives: CDR3 length, V gene, clone size, J gene, D gene, CDR3 protein, CDR3 DNA. The D gene is left open where the match is weak. Size is stated for part of the rows, as once, few or many counts, or as a class when the clone is expanded.

length: 13
V: TRBV7-2
size: NA
J: TRBJ1-5
D: NA
CDR3: CASSPQYNQPQHF
DNA: TGTGCCAGCAGCCCCCAATACAATCAGCCCCAGCATTTT

length: 13
V: TRBV7-2
size: many
J: TRBJ1-2
D: NA
CDR3: CASSPQTLYGYTF
DNA: TGTGCCAGCAGCCCGCAGACCCTCTATGGCTACACCTTC

length: 15
V: TRBV6-6
size: few
J: TRBJ1-1
D: NA
CDR3: CASSLSRGRDTEAFF
DNA: TGTGCCAGCAGCCTATCAAGGGGCAGGGACACTGAAGCTTTCTTT

length: 18
V: TRBV3-1
size: NA
J: TRBJ2-1
D: TRBD2
CDR3: CANSPTSGRILSYNEQFF
DNA: TGTGCCAACAGCCCCACTAGCGGGCGGATACTCTCCTACAATGAGCAGTTCTTC

length: 14
V: TRBV20-1
size: NA
J: TRBJ2-3
D: NA
CDR3: CSASPVREPDTQYF
DNA: TGCAGTGCTAGCCCGGTCCGAGAACCAGATACGCAGTATTTT

length: 14
V: TRBV20-1
size: few
J: TRBJ2-7
D: NA
CDR3: CSARKAVSPGEQYF
DNA: TGCAGTGCTAGAAAGGCAGTCTCTCCTGGCGAGCAGTACTTC

length: 14
V: TRBV21-1
size: NA
J: TRBJ2-7
D: NA
CDR3: CASSKAPRGFEQYF
DNA: TGTGCCAGCAGCAAAGCGCCTCGGGGGTTCGAGCAGTACTTC

length: 18
V: TRBV5-1
size: few
J: TRBJ2-3
D: TRBD2
CDR3: CASSLARESGGPSDTQYF
DNA: TGCGCCAGCAGCTTGGCCCGAGAAAGCGGGGGACCTTCAGATACGCAGTATTTT

length: 12
V: TRBV2
size: NA
J: TRBJ1-2
D: NA
CDR3: CASTRQYYGYTF
DNA: TGTGCCAGCACAAGGCAGTACTATGGCTACACCTTC

length: 16
V: TRBV20-1
size: many
J: TRBJ2-1
D: TRBD2
CDR3: CSATPGLAGHDNEQFF
DNA: TGCAGTGCCACACCGGGACTAGCGGGCCACGACAATGAGCAGTTCTTC

length: 14
V: TRBV15
size: NA
J: TRBJ1-2
D: NA
CDR3: CPTSRDKAGYGYTF
DNA: TGTCCCACCAGCAGAGATAAGGCTGGCTATGGCTACACCTTC

length: 15
V: TRBV27
size: many
J: TRBJ2-7
D: NA
CDR3: CASSLRFSSSYEQYF
DNA: TGTGCCAGCAGTTTACGGTTCTCTAGCTCCTACGAGCAGTACTTC

length: 14
V: TRBV4-3
size: NA
J: TRBJ2-1
D: NA
CDR3: CASSQDRGWDEQFF
DNA: TGCGCCAGCAGCCAAGATCGGGGTTGGGATGAGCAGTTCTTC

length: 13
V: TRBV3-1
size: few
J: TRBJ2-5
D: NA
CDR3: CASSHRTPGTQYF
DNA: TGTGCCAGCAGCCATCGTACTCCGGGGACCCAGTACTTC

length: 13
V: TRBV20-1
size: many
J: TRBJ2-1
D: NA
CDR3: CSARDPLDNEQFF
DNA: TGCAGTGCTAGGGACCCTTTGGACAATGAGCAGTTCTTC

length: 11
V: TRBV3-1
size: few
J: TRBJ2-5
D: NA
CDR3: CASRHTNEQYF
DNA: TGTGCCAGCAGGCATACCAATGAACAGTACTTC

length: 15
V: TRBV29-1
size: many
J: TRBJ2-7
D: TRBD1
CDR3: CSVEPQGAGYYEQYF
DNA: TGCAGCGTTGAGCCCCAGGGGGCAGGATACTACGAGCAGTACTTC

length: 13
V: TRBV7-9
size: NA
J: TRBJ2-5
D: NA
CDR3: CASSPDVKETQYF
DNA: TGTGCCAGCAGCCCGGACGTAAAAGAGACCCAGTACTTC

length: 17
V: TRBV18
size: NA
J: TRBJ2-4
D: NA
CDR3: CASSPTISTGALVSQYF
DNA: TGTGCCAGCTCACCGACGATCTCGACGGGGGCCTTGGTCTCTCAGTACTTC

length: 12
V: TRBV10-3
size: many
J: TRBJ2-7
D: NA
CDR3: CAIGGGSYEQYF
DNA: TGTGCCATCGGGGGCGGCTCCTACGAGCAGTACTTC

length: 15
V: TRBV2
size: many
J: TRBJ2-5
D: NA
CDR3: CASSDGGGAKETQYF
DNA: TGTGCCAGCAGTGACGGGGGCGGAGCTAAAGAGACCCAGTACTTC

length: 14
V: TRBV7-2
size: few
J: TRBJ2-7
D: NA
CDR3: CASSLDFRGGEQYF
DNA: TGTGCCAGCAGCCTAGATTTTCGGGGCGGCGAGCAGTACTTC

length: 14
V: TRBV20-1
size: NA
J: TRBJ2-3
D: TRBD2
CDR3: CRGGLADLTDTQYF
DNA: TGCAGAGGGGGACTAGCGGACCTCACAGATACGCAGTATTTT

length: 20
V: TRBV6-1
size: NA
J: TRBJ2-3
D: TRBD2
CDR3: CASGGSGVGAGSRDTDTQYF
DNA: TGTGCCAGCGGCGGGAGCGGAGTGGGAGCGGGGAGTCGGGACACAGATACGCAGTATTTT

length: 15
V: TRBV20-1
size: NA
J: TRBJ2-7
D: TRBD2
CDR3: CSAPGGGTNYNEQYF
DNA: TGCAGTGCTCCGGGAGGGGGGACAAACTACAATGAGCAGTACTTC

length: 12
V: TRBV7-2
size: many
J: TRBJ2-4
D: NA
CDR3: CASSTRQDIQYF
DNA: TGTGCCAGCAGCACTAGACAGGACATTCAGTACTTC

length: 15
V: TRBV6-5
size: many
J: TRBJ2-1
D: TRBD1
CDR3: CASSKGQVPYNEQFF
DNA: TGTGCCAGCAGTAAAGGACAGGTTCCCTACAATGAGCAGTTCTTC

length: 17
V: TRBV12-3/TRBV12-4
size: NA
J: TRBJ2-3
D: NA
CDR3: CASSQNILGNRGYTQYF
DNA: TGTGCCAGCAGCCAGAATATCCTAGGCAACCGCGGGTATACGCAGTATTTT

length: 14
V: TRBV9
size: many
J: TRBJ2-7
D: NA
CDR3: CASSADWGDYEQYF
DNA: TGTGCCAGCAGCGCCGACTGGGGGGACTACGAGCAGTACTTC

length: 15
V: TRBV7-2
size: NA
J: TRBJ1-1
D: NA
CDR3: CASSTDRAPNTEAFF
DNA: TGTGCCAGCAGCACTGACAGAGCACCTAACACTGAAGCTTTCTTT

length: 16
V: TRBV7-9
size: NA
J: TRBJ2-7
D: TRBD2
CDR3: CASSVLNGRAGDEQYF
DNA: TGTGCCAGCAGCGTCTTAAACGGGAGGGCCGGCGATGAGCAGTACTTC

length: 14
V: TRBV6-5
size: few
J: TRBJ2-3
D: TRBD2
CDR3: CASSSSGSFDTQYF
DNA: TGTGCCAGCAGCTCGAGCGGGAGTTTTGATACGCAGTATTTT

length: 16
V: TRBV30
size: few
J: TRBJ2-1
D: TRBD1
CDR3: CAFRQDRGPSYNGQFF
DNA: TGTGCCTTTCGCCAGGACAGGGGGCCGTCCTACAATGGGCAGTTCTTC

length: 14
V: TRBV20-1
size: many
J: TRBJ2-7
D: NA
CDR3: CSAGVGAGTYEQYF
DNA: TGCAGTGCTGGGGTTGGGGCAGGGACCTACGAGCAGTACTTC

length: 13
V: TRBV3-1
size: NA
J: TRBJ1-1
D: NA
CDR3: CASRSGRGTEAFF
DNA: TGTGCCAGCAGGAGCGGACGGGGCACTGAAGCTTTCTTT

length: 16
V: TRBV27
size: NA
J: TRBJ1-2
D: TRBD1
CDR3: CASSFFRTGGLDGYTF
DNA: TGTGCCAGCAGTTTTTTTCGGACAGGTGGACTGGATGGCTACACCTTC

length: 16
V: TRBV7-2
size: NA
J: TRBJ2-7
D: TRBD2
CDR3: CVSSLATSGSRYEQYF
DNA: TGTGTCAGCAGCTTAGCGACTAGCGGGAGTAGGTACGAGCAGTACTTC

length: 12
V: TRBV3-1
size: many
J: TRBJ1-2
D: NA
CDR3: CASSRTDYGYTF
DNA: TGTGCCAGCTCGAGGACAGACTATGGCTACACCTTC

length: 14
V: TRBV6-5
size: NA
J: TRBJ1-2
D: NA
CDR3: CASSRRGAQGGYTF
DNA: TGTGCCAGCAGCCGGAGGGGGGCCCAGGGTGGCTACACCTTC

length: 12
V: TRBV5-1
size: few
J: TRBJ1-1
D: NA
CDR3: CASRFDTTEAFF
DNA: TGCGCCAGCAGATTTGACACCACTGAAGCTTTCTTT